The present entry profiles one TCR beta chain with its context. Its target is not known. This entry is derived from a study of cytomegalovirus exposure and HLA in healthy donors. Study outcomes and limitations: One cluster of highly shared sequence variants probably arose as a sequencing artifact. In a later analysis, productive TCRs from donors in an Asian-associated ancestry cluster reportedly carried fewer N-insertions than the cohort mean. The later analysis indicated that the majority of CMV-associated TCR beta chains appeared HLA-restricted.

Primers included in the PCR were 60 Vbeta and 13 Jbeta primers. Profiled with immunoSEQ multiplex PCR; TCRdb holds only in-frame clones, not every one. The sample contains about 88,000 clones, 80% to 90% of which appear only once. At collection, donors were nominally healthy, but unrecorded immune exposures were probable. The junction had 7 bases not matched to a gene; V was cut back by 6 bases and J by 2 bases. CDR3 length: 15 amino acids. The germline CDR1 and CDR2 sequences are MNHNS and SASEGT. This TCR was recovered from a man aged 18 to 30 in good health and CMV-seronegative. Input material: PBMCs. The genes are TRBV6-1 and TRBJ1-3; 7 bases match TRBD1. CDR3 coding DNA: TGTGCCAGCAGGGAACAGGGGACACCTGGAAACACCATATATTTT. It encodes CASREQGTPGNTIYF.